This TCR beta chain is drawn from a study of PD-1 blockade in classical Hodgkin lymphoma. Measured with immunoSEQ multiplex PCR; TCRdb has only the in-frame clones, and not every one. The table records just under 65,000 clones, about 90% of them present only once. The CDR3 extends over 13 amino acids. With V trimmed by 7 bases and J by 5 bases, 6 bases remained unmatched. In germline, CDR1 is GTSNPN, CDR2 SVGIG (reference sequence). Noted time point: cycle 4 day 1 (C4D1), after around six weeks of nivolumab. All patients experienced relapse after autologous stem cell transplantation, and brentuximab vedotin exposure was variable.

The chain couples TRBV30 to TRBJ2-5; 11 nucleotides align to TRBD2. This clonotype was sampled from a human donor with classical Hodgkin lymphoma. The source material was peripheral blood mononuclear cells (PBMCs), sampled before the fourth cycle of nivolumab. As DNA, the CDR3 is TGTGCCTTAGCGGGGGGGCTCGGGGAGACCCAGTACTTC. This translates into CALAGGLGETQYF.